The 24 T cell receptor beta chains below all came from one sample that was sequenced in a study of type 1 and type 2 diabetes patients. PCR was run on genomic DNA. A primer set of 30 forward and 13 reverse primers amplified the CDR3. TCRdb re-derived calls from the multiplex PCR reads in MiXCR, one entry per CDR3 protein. The sample has some 250,000 distinct CDR3 sequences; more than 40% are singletons. The sequencing sample was made of peripheral blood mononuclear cells (PBMCs). The receptors originated from a young man with type 2 diabetes.

This clonotype turned up a few times. The chain is built from TRBV6-5 and TRBJ1-1; 9 bases map to TRBD1. Trimming took 0 bases from V and 10 from J; bases not matched to a gene: 9. Germline V gives CDR1 MNHEY, CDR2 SVGAGI. This CDR3 has 15 residues. The CDR3 DNA reads TGTGCCAGCAGTTACTCGCGACAGGGACAGGGTAGAGCTTTCTTT. This encodes CASSYSRQGQGRAFF.

For the CDR3, the DNA is TGCGCCAGCAGCTTGGCCCGACCGAACACCGGGGAGCTGTTTTTT. This codes for CASSLARPNTGELFF. This chain joins TRBV5-1 and TRBJ2-2; D uncertain. The CDR3 is 15 residues long. V lost 0 bases and J 0 bases, leaving 6 bases between the germline ends. CDR1 SGHRS and CDR2 YFSETQ come from the germline V gene.

J is TRBJ1-6 and V is TRBV2; D might be TRBD1 (5 bases). The length of the CDR3 is 14 residues. Germline V gene data show CDR1 as SNHLY and CDR2 as FYNNEI. V lost 6 bases and J lost 12, with 18 bases in between. The DNA for the CDR3 is TGTGCCAGCAGGATGACAGTGGGGGGTTTACCCCTCCACTTT. Protein product: CASRMTVGGLPLHF.

This clonotype was picked up many times. The gene calls are TRBV25-1 and TRBJ1-4; D is unresolved. Germline-derived CDR1 and CDR2 are MGHDK and SYGVNS. There are 14 residues in the CDR3. V was shortened by 6 bases and J by 13 bases, with 21 bases between the two germline ends. The CDR3 reads CASRTLGNAGRLFF. CDR3 DNA sequence: TGTGCCAGCAGAACTTTGGGTAATGCGGGTCGACTGTTTTTT.

Notes on this clonotype: One end of the junction is discordant with germline, which a read error may explain. The chain is built from TRBV9 and TRBJ1-2, with D possibly matching TRBD1 (6 bases). The CDR3 is made up of 14 amino acids. Germline V gene data show CDR1 as SGDLS and CDR2 as YYNGEE. CDR3 residues: CPSSVADREYGYTF. The DNA of the CDR3 is TGTCCCAGCAGCGTAGCGGACAGAGAGTATGGCTACACCTTC. Full variable domain (remainder filled in from reference TRBV9 and TRBJ1-2): DSGVTQTPKHLITATGQRVTLRCSPRSGDLSVYWYQQSLDQGLQFLIQYYNGEERAKGNILERFSAQQFPDLHSELNLSSLELGDSALYFCPSSVADREYGYTFGSGTRLTVV.

This chain connects TRBV9 to TRBJ2-3, with TRBD1 matching over 8 bases. Germline V CDR1 and CDR2: SGDLS, YYNGEE. The V gene end was trimmed by 4 bases and the J gene end by 0 bases; junction bases not matched to a gene: 10. The CDR3 has 17 residues. This chain's CDR3 is CASSLPPRQGSTDTQYF. CDR3 DNA sequence: TGTGCCAGCAGCTTGCCCCCTCGACAGGGGAGCACAGATACGCAGTATTTT.

This chain connects TRBV24-1 to TRBJ2-1; 7 bases line up with TRBD2. Trimming removed 4 bases from V and 0 bases from J; junction bases left unmatched: 8. Germline CDR1 is KGHDR and CDR2 is SFDVKD. The CDR3 loop spans 17 amino acids. The CDR3 is CATSDRSGQSSYNEQFF. The CDR3 nucleotides are TGTGCCACCAGTGACCGTAGCGGGCAGAGCTCCTACAATGAGCAGTTCTTC.

As DNA, the CDR3 is TGCAGTGCTAGAGATGCGCCCGGGGAGCTGTTTTTT. Amino acid sequence: CSARDAPGELFF. The chain uses TRBV20-1 and TRBJ2-2, with no clear D. V was trimmed by 0 bases and J by 6 bases, leaving 5 bases between them. Germline values: CDR1 DFQATT, CDR2 SNEGSKA (reference sequence). CDR3 length: 12 residues.

The V call is TRBV12-3 or TRBV12-4, the J call TRBJ2-5, with D hard to call. Near its end, the DNA agrees better with TRBJ2-1, so the J call may be wrong. This CDR3 has 15 amino acids. The CDR3 nucleotides are TGTGCCAGCAGCGCCCGCTCGAAAGGAATGAATGAGCAGTTCTTC. Translated: CASSARSKGMNEQFF.

The chain recombines TRBV9 with TRBJ2-5, with a possible D match to TRBD2 (6 bases). The CDR3 length is 16 residues. Germline V CDR1 and CDR2: SGDLS, YYNGEE. The V end lost 4 bases, the J end lost 2 bases, and 18 bases lay between the germline ends. The CDR3 DNA follows: TGTGCCAGCAGCTCATCTTCAGCGGGCCCACAAGAGACCCAGTACTTC. Translation gives CASSSSSAGPQETQYF.

This sequence joins TRBV5-1 and TRBJ1-5; no clear D gene. V dropped 5 bases and J dropped 2 bases, with 14 bases sitting between them. From germline, CDR1 is SGHRS and CDR2 YFSETQ. The CDR3 has 15 residues. CDR3 in amino acids: CASSPTGGRNQPQHF. The CDR3 DNA follows: TGCGCCAGCAGTCCAACCGGAGGGCGCAATCAGCCCCAGCATTTT.

V and J are TRBV25-1 and TRBJ2-3, with D possibly TRBD2 on 5 matching bases. CDR1 and CDR2 from the germline V gene are MGHDK and SYGVNS. There are 14 residues in the CDR3. The V and J ends lost 7 bases and 0 bases respectively, with 11 bases between them. DNA of the CDR3: TGTGCCAGCAAGAAGCCGGGAAGCACAGATACGCAGTATTTT. Its translation is CASKKPGSTDTQYF.

The chain has TRBV19 and TRBJ1-1; D is unresolved. This CDR3 has 14 residues. Trimming removed 1 base at V and 11 bases at J, with 17 bases between. Per germline, CDR1 LNHDA and CDR2 SQIVND (reference sequence). In DNA form, the CDR3 reads TGTGCCAGTAGTATAGGACGGACTCGTTTTGTCGCTTTCTTT. It encodes CASSIGRTRFVAFF.

This rearrangement joins TRBV5-1 to TRBJ2-3; 10 nucleotides agree with TRBD2. The CDR3 has 15 residues. Unmatched junction bases numbered 5, after V lost 6 bases and J lost 1 base. In germline, CDR1 is SGHRS, CDR2 YFSETQ. For the CDR3, the DNA is TGCGCCAGCACTAGCCTAGCGGGGGGCACAGATACGCAGTATTTT. This encodes CASTSLAGGTDTQYF.

The genes are TRBV2 and TRBJ1-5; 8 bases agree with TRBD1. The CDR3 sequence is 13 residues long. The germline V gene has CDR1 SNHLY and CDR2 FYNNEI. The V and J ends lost 11 bases and 4 bases, in that order; junction bases with no gene match: 7. CDR3 sequence: CAHRDRLNQPQHF. CDR3 nucleotide sequence: TGTGCCCACCGGGACAGGCTTAATCAGCCCCAGCATTTT.

Concerning this clonotype: It is likely a read error, because the conserved phenylalanine at the end of the CDR3 is missing. The chain combines TRBV2 with TRBJ1-1, with D maybe TRBD1 (5 bases). The germline V gene encodes CDR1 SNHLY and CDR2 FYNNEI. Trimming pared 2 bases from V and 10 bases from J, leaving 11 bases between. This CDR3 spans 12 amino acids. The CDR3 region has the DNA TGTGCCAGCAGTGAATCCGGGACCAGAGCTTTCATT. Its translation: CASSESGTRAFI.

In its sample, this clonotype was seen a few times. The chain uses TRBV2 and TRBJ1-5; D is ambiguous. The CDR3 has 15 residues. Germline CDR1 and CDR2: SNHLY and FYNNEI. Trimming left V 4 bases short and J 3 bases short, with 13 bases between. The CDR3 DNA follows: TGTGCCAGCAGTGCTCTCGGGCAAATCAATCAGCCCCAGCATTTT. It encodes CASSALGQINQPQHF.

This clonotype was detected only a few times. The V gene is TRBV7-6, the J gene TRBJ2-2, with a weak D call TRBD2 (5 bases). The germline CDR1 and CDR2 sequences are SGHVS and FNYEAQ. Trimming left V 1 base short and J 7 bases short, with 13 bases between. The CDR3 is 15 amino acids. The CDR3 loop is CASSLDVGDRGELFF. The CDR3 nucleotides are TGTGCCAGCAGCTTAGATGTCGGGGATCGCGGGGAGCTGTTTTTT.

The gene calls are TRBV5-1 and TRBJ2-6; D is perhaps TRBD2 (6 bases). The CDR3 contains 19 residues. Trimming pared 4 bases from V and 2 bases from J, leaving 22 bases between. Looked up from germline, CDR1 is SGHRS and CDR2 is YFSETQ. CDR3 in DNA: TGCGCCAGCAGCGGCACACCGCCCGGGACTCCGACTGGGGCCAACGTCCTGACTTTC. Its protein is CASSGTPPGTPTGANVLTF.

The chain carries TRBV28 and TRBJ2-2; D remains ambiguous. The CDR3 length is 14 residues. The V and J ends lost 2 bases and 4 bases respectively, with 8 bases between them. In germline, CDR1 is MDHEN, CDR2 SYDVKM. The CDR3 protein is CASSLRVRTGELFF. CDR3 nucleotide sequence: TGTGCCAGCAGTTTAAGGGTTCGCACCGGGGAGCTGTTTTTT.

A remark on this clonotype: Since a much larger clone is just one base distant, this may be a read error. V usage is TRBV15 and J usage is TRBJ2-7, with a possible D match to TRBD1 (6 bases). The CDR3 is 16 residues long. The germline V gene has CDR1 LNHNV and CDR2 YYDKDF (reference sequence). CDR3 residues: CAISRDGGAVFYEQYF. DNA for the CDR3: TGTGCCATCAGCAGAGATGGGGGCGCAGTGTTCTACGAGCAGTACTTC. Combining the CDR3 with reference TRBV15 and TRBJ2-7 gives the whole variable domain DAMVIQNPRYQVTQFGKPVTLSCSQTLNHNVMYWYQQKSSQAPKLLFHYYDKDFNNEADTPDNFQSRRPNTSFCFLDIRSPGLGDTAMYLCAISRDGGAVFYEQYFGPGTRLTVT.

This clonotype was found a few times. The chain recombines TRBV2 with TRBJ2-1; D is undetermined. The germline V gene encodes CDR1 SNHLY and CDR2 FYNNEI. Between the trimmed V and J ends, which lost 6 bases and 6 bases, there was a span of 21 bases. The CDR3 covers 16 residues. DNA of the CDR3: TGTGCCAGCAGCTTAGGTACCGTGGTGCAGCCCAATGAGCAGTTCTTC. It translates to CASSLGTVVQPNEQFF.

The table lists this clonotype with a few counts. The V call is TRBV28, the J call TRBJ1-1, with no clear D. CDR3 length: 14 amino acids. V was clipped by 5 bases and J by 0 bases, with 10 bases between them. Germline CDR1 is MDHEN and CDR2 is SYDVKM. The CDR3 protein is CASSPPYMNTEAFF. The CDR3 DNA reads TGTGCCAGCAGTCCCCCCTACATGAACACTGAAGCTTTCTTT.

This clonotype was recorded a few times. This sequence joins TRBV19 and TRBJ2-3, with 7 positions matching TRBD1. This CDR3 contains 17 residues. V shed 4 bases, J shed 4 bases, and the junction held 14 bases outside the gene matches. CDR1 and CDR2 from the germline V gene are LNHDA and SQIVND (reference sequence). The CDR3 DNA follows: TGTGCCAGTAGTACGAGACCTCCGAGACAGGGAGCAGATACGCAGTATTTT. Protein sequence: CASSTRPPRQGADTQYF.